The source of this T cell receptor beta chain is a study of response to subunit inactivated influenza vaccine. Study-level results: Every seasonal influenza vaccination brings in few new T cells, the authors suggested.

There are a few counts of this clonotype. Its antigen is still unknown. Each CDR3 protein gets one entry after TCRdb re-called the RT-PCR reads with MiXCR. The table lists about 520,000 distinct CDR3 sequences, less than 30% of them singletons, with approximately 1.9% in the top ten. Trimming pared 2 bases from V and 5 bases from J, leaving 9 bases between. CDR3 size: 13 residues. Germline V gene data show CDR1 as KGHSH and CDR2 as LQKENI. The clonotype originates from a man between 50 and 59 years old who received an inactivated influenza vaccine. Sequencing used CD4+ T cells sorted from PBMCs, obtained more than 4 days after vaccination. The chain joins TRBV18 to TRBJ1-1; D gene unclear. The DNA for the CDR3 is TGTGCCAGCTCACCAAGTGGCGGAACTGAAGCTTTCTTT. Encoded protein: CASSPSGGTEAFF.